The sequence of this T cell receptor (beta chain) was determined in a study of control samples from healthy donors and cancer patients. Only in-frame clones appear in the TCRdb table, and some are missing; sequencing was by immunoSEQ multiplex PCR. The sample carries 150,000 to 200,000 clones, nearly 90% recorded once. This clone appeared a single time. The CDR3 sequence is 14 residues long. Trimming removed 2 bases from V and 6 bases from J, with 8 bases in between. Germline V gene sequence: CDR1 SGHTA, CDR2 FQGNSA. The J gene is TRBJ1-6, the V gene TRBV7-2; possibly TRBD1 for D (5 bases). The sequence derives from a woman between 50 and 59 years old in good health. Sequencing was carried out using blood. The CDR3 sequence: CASSLSGINSPLHF. In DNA form, the CDR3 reads TGTGCCAGCAGCTTATCAGGGATTAATTCACCCCTCCACTTT.